The 12 T cell receptor beta chains below all came from one sample that was sequenced in a study of glioma-infiltrating T cells. The iRepertoire nested amplicon-rescue multiplex PCR amplified TCR alpha and beta CDR3s from RNA. TCRdb ran MiXCR on the multiplex PCR reads and lists one entry per CDR3 protein. Of around 190,000 distinct CDR3 sequences in the sample, more than 30% are singletons; the top ten hold 20% to 25%. Sequences were obtained from glioma tissue, nonneoplastic brain tissue, or PBMCs (not recorded which). The receptor source for this set is a human donor with low-grade glioma or glioblastoma, undergoing nonglioma brain surgery, or in good health (not recorded which).

In the case of this clonotype: Being one base from a much bigger clone, this may be a read error. The conserved phenylalanine or tryptophan normally closing the CDR3 is absent here, so this likely arose from a read error. The chain links TRBV3-1 to TRBJ2-7; 14 nucleotides agree with TRBD2. The CDR3 is made up of 16 amino acids. The J segment lost 4 bases and the V segment lost 1 base, leaving 3 bases of the junction unmatched. Per germline, CDR1 LGHDT and CDR2 YNNKEL (reference sequence). CDR3 sequence: CASSQAGTSGRYEQYL. The CDR3 DNA follows: TGTGCCAGCAGCCAAGCCGGGACTAGCGGGAGATACGAGCAGTACCTC.

This clonotype was recorded many times. This rearrangement joins TRBV27 to TRBJ1-1; D is uncertain. Trimming took off 3 bases at V and 1 base at J, with 9 bases between the two ends. CDR1 and CDR2 (germline): MNHEY, SMNVEV (reference sequence). The CDR3 is made up of 14 amino acids. The CDR3 DNA reads TGTGCCAGCAGTTTTCCGGGAGCGAACACTGAAGCTTTCTTT. It codes for CASSFPGANTEAFF.

J is TRBJ2-1 and V is TRBV4-3; 8 bases fit TRBD2. Germline assignment: CDR1 LGHNA and CDR2 YSLEER. The CDR3 runs to 15 residues. V lost 4 bases, J lost 2 bases, and 4 bases stayed unmatched. Written as DNA, the CDR3 is TGCGCCAGCAGCCTGACTAGCGCAGCCTACAATGAGCAGTTCTTC. Protein sequence: CASSLTSAAYNEQFF.

In regard to this clonotype: No conserved phenylalanine or tryptophan ends this CDR3, so it is likely a read error. This chain connects TRBV27 to TRBJ1-5; D is possibly TRBD1 (5 bases). V lost 6 bases, J lost 7 bases, and 19 bases lay in between. The CDR3 has 15 residues. Looked up from germline, CDR1 is MNHEY and CDR2 is SMNVEV (reference sequence). The CDR3, as DNA: TGTGCCAGCAGGCCTCGAGGGGCGAACAACCAGCCCCAGCATTCT. Its translation: CASRPRGANNQPQHS.

This clonotype has ten or more counts. The J gene is TRBJ2-7, the V gene TRBV28; D is unresolved. The V gene lost 7 bases and the J gene lost 3 bases, with 10 bases spanning the gap. CDR1 is MDHEN, CDR2 SYDVKM, per germline. The CDR3 sequence is 12 residues long. In DNA, the CDR3 is TGTGCCAGCAACGATGAGTACTACGAGCAGTACTTC. This translates into CASNDEYYEQYF. The whole variable domain, filled in from reference TRBV28 and TRBJ2-7, reads DVKVTQSSRYLVKRTGEKVFLECVQDMDHENMFWYRQDPGLGLRLIYFSYDVKMKEKGDIPEGYSVSREKKERFSLILESASTNQTSMYLCASNDEYYEQYFGPGTRLTVT.

This clonotype was counted at least ten times. CDR3 residues: CASRIQSDTQYF. The CDR3 DNA reads as TGTGCCAGCAGGATCCAATCAGATACGCAGTATTTT. The genes are TRBV6-1 and TRBJ2-3; D not resolved. The CDR3 has 12 amino acids. Germline V lookup: CDR1 MNHNS, CDR2 SASEGT. With 6 bases removed from V and 4 bases from J, the gap between germline ends came to 8 bases.

A word on this clonotype: This may stem from a read error, because a much larger clone lies one nucleotide away. The CDR3 loop is CDISLRQTGQGDTQYF. The DNA for the CDR3 is TGTGACATCAGCCTCAGACAGACAGGGCAGGGAGATACGCAGTATTTT. The chain joins TRBV10-3 to TRBJ2-3; 7 bases agree with TRBD1. This CDR3 has 16 amino acids. CDR1 and CDR2 from the germline V gene are ENHRY and SYGVKD.

This clonotype was detected only once. This may be a read error, as it is one base from a much larger clone. This rearrangement joins TRBV2 to TRBJ2-1; TRBD2 matches 11 bases. Germline lookup yields CDR1 SNHLY and CDR2 FYNNEI. V dropped 5 bases and J dropped 5; count of bases not matched to a gene: 8. The CDR3 runs 16 residues. For the CDR3, the DNA is TGTGCCAGCAGTATACCCCTAGCGGGAGGCCACAATGAGCAGTTCTTC. It yields the protein CASSIPLAGGHNEQFF.

This sequence joins TRBV19 and TRBJ1-2, with no clear D. V was clipped by 1 base and J by 4 bases, with 10 bases between them. The CDR3 is made up of 14 amino acids. Germline V CDR1 and CDR2: LNHDA, SQIVND (reference sequence). The CDR3 loop reads CASSIGTASYGYTF. CDR3 nucleotide sequence: TGTGCCAGTAGTATAGGAACTGCTTCCTATGGCTACACCTTC.

This clonotype was detected many times. The chain links TRBV7-8 to TRBJ2-5; D is uncertain. V lost 0 bases, J lost 0 bases, and 5 bases lay in between. Germline V gene sequence: CDR1 SGHVS, CDR2 FQNEAQ. This CDR3 has 14 amino acids. CDR3 in amino acids: CASSLAYNQETQYF. The CDR3 nucleotides are TGTGCCAGCAGCTTAGCCTACAACCAAGAGACCCAGTACTTC.

At least ten counts were recorded for this clonotype. The V and J genes are TRBV5-4 and TRBJ1-3; D possibly corresponds to TRBD1 (5 bases). Germline CDR1 SGHNT, CDR2 YYREEE (reference sequence). This CDR3 is 15 amino acids long. Trimming removed 1 base at V and 4 bases at J, with 12 bases between. DNA of the CDR3: TGTGCCAGCAGCTTGTGGGCAGGGAGAGGAAACACCATATATTTT. Translated: CASSLWAGRGNTIYF.

This clonotype has a count of ten or more. The V call is TRBV18, the J call TRBJ1-2; D gene unclear. CDR1 KGHSH and CDR2 LQKENI come from the germline V gene. Trimming cost V 3 bases and J 2 bases, with 10 bases left between them. The CDR3 has 14 amino acids. As DNA, the CDR3 is TGTGCCAGCTCACCGATGGGCGGAAACTATGGCTACACCTTC. This translates into CASSPMGGNYGYTF.